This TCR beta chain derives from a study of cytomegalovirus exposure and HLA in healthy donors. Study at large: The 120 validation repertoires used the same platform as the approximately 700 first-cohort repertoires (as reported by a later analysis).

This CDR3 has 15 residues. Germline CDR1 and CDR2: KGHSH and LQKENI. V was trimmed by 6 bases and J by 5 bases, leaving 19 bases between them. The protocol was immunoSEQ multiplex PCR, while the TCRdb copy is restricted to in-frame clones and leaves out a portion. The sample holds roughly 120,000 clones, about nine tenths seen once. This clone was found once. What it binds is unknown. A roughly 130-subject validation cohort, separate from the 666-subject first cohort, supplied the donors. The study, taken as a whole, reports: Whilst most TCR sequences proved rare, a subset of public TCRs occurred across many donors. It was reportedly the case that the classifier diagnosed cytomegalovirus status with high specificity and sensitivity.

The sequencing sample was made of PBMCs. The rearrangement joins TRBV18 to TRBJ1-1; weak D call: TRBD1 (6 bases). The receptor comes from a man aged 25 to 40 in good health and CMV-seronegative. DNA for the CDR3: TGTGCCAGCTCCGGGGGGGCGGGATCCATGACTGAAGCTTTCTTT. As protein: CASSGGAGSMTEAFF.